This T cell receptor beta chain stems from a study of control samples from healthy donors and cancer patients. TCRdb keeps only in-frame clones here, not all; method: immunoSEQ multiplex PCR. The sample contains approximately 87,000 clones, about nine tenths of which appear only once. Germline CDR1 reads LGHDT; CDR2 reads YNNKEL (reference sequence). V lost 4 bases to trimming and J lost 7 bases, with 17 bases between them. The CDR3 is 14 amino acids. Specimen: blood. The sequence was collected from a man in his forties or fifties in good health. This chain connects TRBV3-1 (or the pseudogene TRBV3-2) to TRBJ2-7, with a possible D match to TRBD1 (6 bases). The CDR3 here is CASSRTAARGEQYF. The CDR3 DNA follows: TGTGCCAGCAGCCGGACTGCGGCGAGGGGGGAGCAGTACTTC.